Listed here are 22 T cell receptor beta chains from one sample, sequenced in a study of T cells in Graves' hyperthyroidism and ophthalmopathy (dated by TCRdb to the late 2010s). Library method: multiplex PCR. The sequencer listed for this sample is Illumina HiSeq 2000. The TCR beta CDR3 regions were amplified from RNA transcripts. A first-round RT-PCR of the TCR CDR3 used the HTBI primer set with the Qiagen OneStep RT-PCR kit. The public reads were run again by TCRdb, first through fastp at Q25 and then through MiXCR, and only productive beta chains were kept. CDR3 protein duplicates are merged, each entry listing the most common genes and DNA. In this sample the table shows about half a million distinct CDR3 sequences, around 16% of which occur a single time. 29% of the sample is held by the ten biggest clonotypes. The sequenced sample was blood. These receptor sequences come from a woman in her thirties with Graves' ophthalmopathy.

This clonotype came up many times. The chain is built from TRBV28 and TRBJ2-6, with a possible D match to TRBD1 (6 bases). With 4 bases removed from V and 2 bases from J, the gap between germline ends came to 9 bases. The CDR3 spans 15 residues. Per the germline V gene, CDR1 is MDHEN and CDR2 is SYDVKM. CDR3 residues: CASSSHRAGANVLTF. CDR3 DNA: TGTGCCAGCAGTTCTCACAGGGCTGGGGCCAACGTCCTGACTTTC.

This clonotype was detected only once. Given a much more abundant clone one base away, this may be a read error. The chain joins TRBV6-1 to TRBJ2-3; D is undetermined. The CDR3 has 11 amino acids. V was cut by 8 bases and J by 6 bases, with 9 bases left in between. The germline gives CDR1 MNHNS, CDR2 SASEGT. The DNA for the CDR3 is TGTGCCAGCGGATCGGGTGATACGCAGTATTTT. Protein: CASGSGDTQYF.

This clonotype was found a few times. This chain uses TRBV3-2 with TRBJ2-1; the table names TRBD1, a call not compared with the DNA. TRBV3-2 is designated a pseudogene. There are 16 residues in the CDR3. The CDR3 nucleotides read TGTGCCAGCAGCCACGCGCCCGAGAGCTCCTACAATGAGCAGTTCTTC. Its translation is CASSHAPESSYNEQFF.

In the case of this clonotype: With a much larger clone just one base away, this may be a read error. CDR3 DNA: TGTTCCAGCAGCCAAGGCTTCGGCTCCTACAATGAGCAGTTCTTC. It specifies CSSSQGFGSYNEQFF. The rearrangement joins TRBV3-1 to TRBJ2-1; the D is unclear. There are 15 residues in the CDR3. Germline V lookup: CDR1 LGHDT, CDR2 YNNKEL (reference sequence).

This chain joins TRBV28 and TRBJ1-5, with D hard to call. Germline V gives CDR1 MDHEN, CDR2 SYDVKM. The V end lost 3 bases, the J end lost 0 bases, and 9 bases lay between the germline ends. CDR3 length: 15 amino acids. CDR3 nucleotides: TGTGCCAGCAGTTTCGTACAGATTAGCAATCAGCCCCAGCATTTT. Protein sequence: CASSFVQISNQPQHF.

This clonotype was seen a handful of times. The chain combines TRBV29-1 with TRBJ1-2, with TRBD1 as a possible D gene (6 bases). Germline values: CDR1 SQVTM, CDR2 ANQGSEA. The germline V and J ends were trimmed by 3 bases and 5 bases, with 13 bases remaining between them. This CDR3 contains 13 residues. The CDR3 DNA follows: TGCAGCGTTGATCCAGGGGATAGTTATGGCTACACCTTC. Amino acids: CSVDPGDSYGYTF.

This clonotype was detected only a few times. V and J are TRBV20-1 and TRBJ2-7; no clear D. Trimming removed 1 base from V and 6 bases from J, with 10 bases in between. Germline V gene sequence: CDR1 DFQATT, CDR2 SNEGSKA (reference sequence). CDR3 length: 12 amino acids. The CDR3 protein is CSARVPAAEQYF. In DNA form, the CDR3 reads TGCAGTGCTAGAGTACCAGCCGCCGAGCAGTACTTC.

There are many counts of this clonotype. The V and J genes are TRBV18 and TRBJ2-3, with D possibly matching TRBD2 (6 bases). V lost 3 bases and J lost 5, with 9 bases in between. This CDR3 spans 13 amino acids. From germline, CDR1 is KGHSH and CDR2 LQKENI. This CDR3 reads CASSPVGGDTQYF. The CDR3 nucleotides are TGTGCCAGCTCACCTGTGGGGGGAGATACGCAGTATTTT.

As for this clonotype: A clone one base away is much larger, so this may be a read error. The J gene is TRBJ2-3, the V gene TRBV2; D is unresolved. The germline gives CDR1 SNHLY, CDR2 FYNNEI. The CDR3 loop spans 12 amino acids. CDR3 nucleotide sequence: TGTGCCAGCAGTCCCGTCTCAGATATGCAGTATTTT. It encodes CASSPVSDMQYF.

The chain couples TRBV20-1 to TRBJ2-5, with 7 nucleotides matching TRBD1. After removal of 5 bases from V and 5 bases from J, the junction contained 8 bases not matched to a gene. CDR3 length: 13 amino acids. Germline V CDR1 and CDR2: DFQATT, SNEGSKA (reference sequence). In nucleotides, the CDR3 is TGCAGTGCTCGACCGGGACAGAGGGAGACCCAGTACTTC. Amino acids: CSARPGQRETQYF.

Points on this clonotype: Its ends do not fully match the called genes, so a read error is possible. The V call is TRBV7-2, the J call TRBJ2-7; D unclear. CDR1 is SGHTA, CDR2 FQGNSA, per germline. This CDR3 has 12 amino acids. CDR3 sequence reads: CASSLAGYGQYF. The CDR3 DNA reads TGTGCCAGCAGCTTAGCGGGTTACGGGCAGTACTTC.

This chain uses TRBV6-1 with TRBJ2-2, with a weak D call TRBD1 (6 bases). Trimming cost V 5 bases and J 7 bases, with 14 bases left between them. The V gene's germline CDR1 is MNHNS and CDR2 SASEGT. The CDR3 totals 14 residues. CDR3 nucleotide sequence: TGTGCCAGCAGTCAACAGGGTGAGGGCGGGGAGCTGTTTTTT. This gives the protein CASSQQGEGGELFF.

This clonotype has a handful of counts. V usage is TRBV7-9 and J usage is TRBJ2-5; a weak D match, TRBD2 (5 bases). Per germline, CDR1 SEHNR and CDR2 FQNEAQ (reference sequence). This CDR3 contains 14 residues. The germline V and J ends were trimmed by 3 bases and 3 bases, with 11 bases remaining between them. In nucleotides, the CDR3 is TGTGCCAGCAGCTTGGAACTAGGCAAAGAGACCCAGTACTTC. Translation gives CASSLELGKETQYF.

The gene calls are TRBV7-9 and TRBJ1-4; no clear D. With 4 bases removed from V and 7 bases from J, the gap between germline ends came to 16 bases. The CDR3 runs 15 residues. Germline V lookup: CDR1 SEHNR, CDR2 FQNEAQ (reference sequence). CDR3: CASSSRFGVGEKLFF. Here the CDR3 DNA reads TGTGCCAGCAGCTCCCGGTTCGGGGTCGGTGAAAAACTGTTTTTT. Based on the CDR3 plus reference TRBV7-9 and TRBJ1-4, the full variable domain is DTGVSQNPRHKITKRGQNVTFRCDPISEHNRLYWYRQTLGQGPEFLTYFQNEAQLEKSRLLSDRFSAERPKGSFSTLEIQRTEQGDSAMYLCASSSRFGVGEKLFFGSGTQLSVL.

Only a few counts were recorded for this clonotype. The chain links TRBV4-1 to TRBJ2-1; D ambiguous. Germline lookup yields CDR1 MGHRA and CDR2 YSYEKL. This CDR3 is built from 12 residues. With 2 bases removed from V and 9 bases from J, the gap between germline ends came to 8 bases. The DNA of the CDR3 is TGCGCCAGCAGCCAAACGCGCGGTGAGCAGTTCTTC. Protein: CASSQTRGEQFF.

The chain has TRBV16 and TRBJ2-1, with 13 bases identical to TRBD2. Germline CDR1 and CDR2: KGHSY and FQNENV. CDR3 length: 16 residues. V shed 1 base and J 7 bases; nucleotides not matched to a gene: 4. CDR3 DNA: TGTGCCAGCAGCCAATTTGGACTAGCGGGAGTTAATGAGCAGTTCTTC. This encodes CASSQFGLAGVNEQFF.

This chain's CDR3 is CAISEPGHPEAFF. DNA of the CDR3: TGTGCCATCAGTGAGCCGGGACACCCTGAAGCTTTCTTT. This sequence joins TRBV10-3 and TRBJ1-1; TRBD1 is a possible D gene (6 bases). V was pared by 2 bases and J by 6 bases, with 10 bases between. In germline, CDR1 is ENHRY, CDR2 SYGVKD. The CDR3 covers 13 residues.

Here the CDR3 reads CASSQYPLAGGREQYF. The CDR3 nucleotides read TGCGCCAGCAGCCAGTACCCACTAGCGGGAGGGCGTGAGCAGTACTTC. The chain combines TRBV4-1 with TRBJ2-7; 13 bases align to TRBD2. Germline V gene sequence: CDR1 MGHRA, CDR2 YSYEKL. The CDR3 is 16 residues long. V lost 3 bases, J lost 7 bases, and 9 bases stayed unmatched.

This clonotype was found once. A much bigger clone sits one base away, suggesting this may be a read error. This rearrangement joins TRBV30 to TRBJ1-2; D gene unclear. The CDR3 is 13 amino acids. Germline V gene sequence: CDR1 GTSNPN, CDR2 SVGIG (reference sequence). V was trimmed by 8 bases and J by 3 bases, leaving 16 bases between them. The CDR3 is CATTPYSDYGYTF. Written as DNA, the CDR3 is TGTGCCACCACCCCGTACAGCGACTATGGCTACACCTTC.

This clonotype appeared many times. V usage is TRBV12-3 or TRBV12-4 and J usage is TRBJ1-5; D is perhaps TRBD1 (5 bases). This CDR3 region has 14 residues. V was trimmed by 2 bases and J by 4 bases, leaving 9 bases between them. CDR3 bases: TGTGCCAGCAGTTTATTGACAGTTAATCAGCCCCAGCATTTT. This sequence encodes CASSLLTVNQPQHF.

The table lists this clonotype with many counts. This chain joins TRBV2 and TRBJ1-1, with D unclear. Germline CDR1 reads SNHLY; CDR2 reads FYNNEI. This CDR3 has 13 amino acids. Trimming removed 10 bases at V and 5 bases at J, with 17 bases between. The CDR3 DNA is TGTGCCACCACCGGAGAGGGAGGGACTGAAGCTTTCTTT. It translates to CATTGEGGTEAFF.

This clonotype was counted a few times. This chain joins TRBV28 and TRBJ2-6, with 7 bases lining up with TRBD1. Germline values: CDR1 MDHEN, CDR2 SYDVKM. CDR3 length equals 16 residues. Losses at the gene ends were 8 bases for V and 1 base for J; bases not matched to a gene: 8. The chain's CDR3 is CASRRQGGSGANVLTF. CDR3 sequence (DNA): TGTGCCAGCCGAAGACAGGGTGGATCTGGGGCCAACGTCCTGACTTTC.